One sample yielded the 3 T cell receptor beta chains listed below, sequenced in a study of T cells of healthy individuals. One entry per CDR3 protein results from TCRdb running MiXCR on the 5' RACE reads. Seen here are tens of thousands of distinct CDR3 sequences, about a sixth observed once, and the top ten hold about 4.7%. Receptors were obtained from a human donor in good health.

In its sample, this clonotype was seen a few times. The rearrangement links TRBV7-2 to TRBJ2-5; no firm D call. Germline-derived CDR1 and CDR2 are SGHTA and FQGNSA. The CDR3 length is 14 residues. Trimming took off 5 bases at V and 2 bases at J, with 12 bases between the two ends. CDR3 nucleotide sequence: TGTGCCAGCAGCCCATCACACGTTCAAGAGACCCAGTACTTC. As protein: CASSPSHVQETQYF. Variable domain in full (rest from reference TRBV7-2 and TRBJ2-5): GAGVSQSPSNKVTEKGKDVELRCDPISGHTALYWYRQSLGQGLEFLIYFQGNSAPDKSGLPSDRFSAERTGGSVSTLTIQRTQQEDSAVYLCASSPSHVQETQYFGPGTRLLVL.

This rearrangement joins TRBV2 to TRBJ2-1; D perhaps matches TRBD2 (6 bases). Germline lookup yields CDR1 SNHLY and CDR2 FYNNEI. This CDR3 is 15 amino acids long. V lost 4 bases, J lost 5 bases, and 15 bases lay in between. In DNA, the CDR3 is TGTGCCAGCAGTGTTCGGCAGGGAGGCCACAATGAGCAGTTCTTC. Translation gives CASSVRQGGHNEQFF.

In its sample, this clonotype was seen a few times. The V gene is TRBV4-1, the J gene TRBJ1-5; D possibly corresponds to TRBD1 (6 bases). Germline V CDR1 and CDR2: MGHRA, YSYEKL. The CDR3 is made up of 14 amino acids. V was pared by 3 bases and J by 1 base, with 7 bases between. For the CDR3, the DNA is TGCGCCAGCAGCCAGGGGGGCAGCAATCAGCCCCAGCATTTT. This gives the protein CASSQGGSNQPQHF.